These 32 T cell receptor beta chains were sequenced from one sample in a study of Tregs in tolerant kidney transplant recipients. The table came from immunoSEQ multiplex PCR; TCRdb's copy has only in-frame clones and leaves some out. This sample yields about 240,000 clones, of which roughly 80% are seen a single time; around 0.6% belongs to the top ten. Source material: CD4+ T cells from blood. These receptor sequences come from a human donor in good health.

The chain links TRBV29-1 to TRBJ1-1; perhaps TRBD1 as D (5 bases). The V and J ends lost 4 bases and 4 bases respectively, with 13 bases between them. The CDR3 length is 13 residues. From germline, CDR1 is SQVTM and CDR2 ANQGSEA. The CDR3: CSVVHRRATEAFF. The CDR3 nucleotides are TGCAGCGTTGTTCATCGCAGGGCCACTGAAGCTTTCTTT.

This rearrangement joins TRBV9 to TRBJ2-5; D not resolved. The CDR3 runs 15 residues. The V end lost 4 bases, the J end lost 2 bases, and 15 bases lay between the germline ends. Germline lookup yields CDR1 SGDLS and CDR2 YYNGEE. CDR3 nucleotides: TGTGCCAGCAGCCCGCTCCCATCGCGGCAAGAGACCCAGTACTTC. The encoded protein is CASSPLPSRQETQYF. Full variable domain (rest looked up from reference TRBV9 and TRBJ2-5): DSGVTQTPKHLITATGQRVTLRCSPRSGDLSVYWYQQSLDQGLQFLIQYYNGEERAKGNILERFSAQQFPDLHSELNLSSLELGDSALYFCASSPLPSRQETQYFGPGTRLLVL.

The genes are TRBV5-1 and TRBJ2-1; no definite D call. The CDR3 spans 13 residues. Between the trimmed V and J ends, which lost 0 bases and 5 bases, there was a span of 6 bases. The germline V gene encodes CDR1 SGHRS and CDR2 YFSETQ. As DNA, the CDR3 is TGCGCCAGCAGCTTGGTTGGGAACAATGAGCAGTTCTTC. Its translation is CASSLVGNNEQFF.

V and J are TRBV7-8 and TRBJ1-2, with TRBD1 matching 9 bases. Germline V gene data show CDR1 as SGHVS and CDR2 as FQNEAQ. V trimming: 4 bases; J trimming: 2 bases; junction bases outside the gene matches: 5. The CDR3 is made up of 15 amino acids. The CDR3 DNA reads TGTGCCAGCAGCTCCCACAGGGGGCGCAACTATGGCTACACCTTC. Its protein product is CASSSHRGRNYGYTF.

This clone was seen more than once but under ten times. The same CDR3 also results from other DNA sequences found in this sample. The V call is TRBV6-6, the J call TRBJ1-2; no firm D call. This CDR3 has 14 residues. The V end was cut by 0 bases, the J end by 2 bases, with 7 bases between. Germline lookup yields CDR1 MNHNY and CDR2 SVGAGI (reference sequence). DNA for the CDR3: TGTGCCAGCAGTTACTCGGGCGGAAACTATGGCTACACCTTC. Its translation is CASSYSGGNYGYTF.

The J gene is TRBJ1-1, the V gene TRBV6-1, with D uncertain. Germline assignment: CDR1 MNHNS and CDR2 SASEGT. This CDR3 spans 15 amino acids. Trimming pared 2 bases from V and 1 base from J, leaving 11 bases between. The CDR3 here is CASSERGGPNTEAFF. As DNA, the CDR3 is TGTGCCAGCAGTGAACGGGGTGGACCGAACACTGAAGCTTTCTTT.

This chain connects TRBV18 to TRBJ2-5; D gene unclear. TRBJ2-7 matches the DNA end more closely, so the J call is doubtful. Germline V gene sequence: CDR1 KGHSH, CDR2 LQKENI. The CDR3 is 14 amino acids. The DNA of the CDR3 is TGTGCCAGCTCCCCAACACCCCCTCCCGCCGAGCAGTACTTC. This encodes CASSPTPPPAEQYF.

This chain joins TRBV7-6 and TRBJ2-7, with D possibly matching TRBD2 (6 bases). The CDR3 is 12 residues long. Trimming took 5 bases from V and 5 from J, leaving 10 bases between them. Germline V CDR1 and CDR2: SGHVS, FNYEAQ. The CDR3 bases are TGTGCCAGCAGCCTTCGGAGGGACGAGCAGTACTTC. It codes for CASSLRRDEQYF.

With respect to this clone: Other DNA sequences of this sample code for an identical CDR3. V and J are TRBV5-1 and TRBJ2-5, with 13 positions matching TRBD2. V dropped 4 bases and J dropped 3; count of bases not matched to a gene: 3. The germline CDR1 and CDR2 sequences are SGHRS and YFSETQ. This CDR3 has 15 residues. The CDR3 DNA reads as TGCGCCAGCAGCCTTGGACTAGCGGGAGAAGAGACCCAGTACTTC. This gives the protein CASSLGLAGEETQYF.

The chain recombines TRBV18 with TRBJ2-2; no firm D call. Per the germline V gene, CDR1 is KGHSH and CDR2 is LQKENI. The CDR3 is 14 amino acids. Trimming removed 0 bases at V and 4 bases at J, with 6 bases between. The CDR3 DNA is TGTGCCAGCTCACCACCGAGCGTCACCGGGGAGCTGTTTTTT. Translated, it gives CASSPPSVTGELFF.

In this sample, this clone turned up once. The V gene is TRBV25-1, the J gene TRBJ1-1, with TRBD1 matching over 11 bases. V lost 1 base to trimming and J lost 3 bases; unmatched junction nucleotides: 10. CDR1 is MGHDK and CDR2 is SYGVNS in the germline V gene. The CDR3 is 18 residues long. CDR3 bases: TGTGCCAGCAGTGAATGGCCTACGGACAGGGGGCGGGACACTGAAGCTTTCTTT. This encodes CASSEWPTDRGRDTEAFF.

V gene TRBV4-1 combines with J gene TRBJ2-1, with 10 bases fitting TRBD1. Per germline, CDR1 MGHRA and CDR2 YSYEKL. After removal of 1 base from V and 6 bases from J, the junction contained 3 bases not matched to a gene. The CDR3 covers 15 residues. The CDR3 is CASSQAGTGVNEQFF. In nucleotides, the CDR3 is TGCGCCAGCAGCCAAGCCGGGACAGGGGTCAATGAGCAGTTCTTC.

This clone showed up just once. The rearrangement uses TRBV11-2 and TRBJ1-1; the match to TRBD1 covers 8 bases. Trimming took 5 bases from V and 2 from J; bases not matched to a gene: 10. Germline V lookup: CDR1 SGHAT, CDR2 FQNNGV. The CDR3 runs to 16 residues. CDR3 sequence (DNA): TGTGCCAGCAGCCCGGGCGGCAGGGGGCGTAACACTGAAGCTTTCTTT. Amino acids: CASSPGGRGRNTEAFF.

This rearrangement joins TRBV19 to TRBJ2-1; D gene unclear. CDR1 is LNHDA and CDR2 is SQIVND in the germline V gene (reference sequence). V lost 7 bases and J 6 bases, leaving 13 bases between the germline ends. This CDR3 has 13 residues. DNA of the CDR3: TGTGCCAGTAACCCCCAAGGGTCCAATGAGCAGTTCTTC. As protein: CASNPQGSNEQFF.

The chain joins TRBV2 to TRBJ1-4, with D unresolved. The CDR3 loop spans 15 amino acids. V lost 6 bases and J lost 8, with 19 bases in between. Germline lookup yields CDR1 SNHLY and CDR2 FYNNEI. This CDR3 is CASSAGRSRREKLFF. For the CDR3, the DNA is TGTGCCAGCAGCGCTGGACGGTCACGGCGGGAAAAACTGTTTTTT.

The chain has TRBV29-1 and TRBJ2-7; perhaps TRBD2 as D (6 bases). The CDR3 length is 14 residues. Germline CDR1 SQVTM, CDR2 ANQGSEA. Trimming took off 6 bases at V and 0 bases at J, with 15 bases between the two ends. Written as DNA, the CDR3 is TGCAGCGTACTGTCGGCGACTAGCTCCTACGAGCAGTACTTC. Protein: CSVLSATSSYEQYF.

The chain carries TRBV27 and TRBJ2-3; possible D gene TRBD1, 6 bases. The CDR3 contains 12 residues. The V gene's germline CDR1 is MNHEY and CDR2 SMNVEV (reference sequence). V lost 5 bases and J lost 3, with 6 bases in between. In DNA, the CDR3 is TGTGCCAGCAGTACAGGGACAGATACGCAGTATTTT. Amino acid sequence: CASSTGTDTQYF.

The chain employs TRBV15 and TRBJ1-5; tentative D call: TRBD1 (5 bases). V was pared by 1 base and J by 1 base, with 8 bases between. CDR3 size: 15 residues. CDR1 and CDR2 from the germline V gene are LNHNV and YYDKDF (reference sequence). CDR3 protein: CATSRGQPSNQPQHF. CDR3 coding DNA: TGTGCCACCAGCAGAGGACAGCCCAGCAATCAGCCCCAGCATTTT.

V is TRBV6-5 and J is TRBJ2-3; D may correspond to TRBD1 or TRBD2 (5 bases each). V was cut by 2 bases and J by 3 bases, with 12 bases left in between. Germline CDR1 and CDR2: MNHEY and SVGAGI. CDR3 length equals 15 residues. CDR3 nucleotides: TGTGCCAGCAGTTACATAACGGGACGGACAGATACGCAGTATTTT. Its translation is CASSYITGRTDTQYF.

The chain recombines TRBV6-4 with TRBJ1-2, with 8 nucleotides matching TRBD1. The CDR3 spans 16 residues. The V gene end was trimmed by 6 bases and the J gene end by 2 bases; junction bases not matched to a gene: 11. Germline V gene sequence: CDR1 MRHNA, CDR2 SNTAGT. The CDR3 loop is CASSPTPQGANYGYTF. CDR3 sequence (DNA): TGTGCCAGCAGCCCGACGCCCCAGGGGGCGAACTATGGCTACACCTTC.

The chain has TRBV9 and TRBJ2-3; D call uncertain. This CDR3 region has 13 residues. CDR1 SGDLS and CDR2 YYNGEE come from the germline V gene. The V and J ends lost 2 bases and 2 bases respectively, with 6 bases between them. CDR3 bases: TGTGCCAGCAGCGTCGGCCCCACAGATACGCAGTATTTT. Translated, it gives CASSVGPTDTQYF. Full variable domain (remainder filled in from reference TRBV9 and TRBJ2-3): DSGVTQTPKHLITATGQRVTLRCSPRSGDLSVYWYQQSLDQGLQFLIQYYNGEERAKGNILERFSAQQFPDLHSELNLSSLELGDSALYFCASSVGPTDTQYFGPGTRLTVL.

The J gene is TRBJ1-6, the V gene TRBV7-9, with D unresolved. V lost 3 bases to trimming and J lost 11 bases, with 8 bases between them. Germline-derived CDR1 and CDR2 are SEHNR and FQNEAQ (reference sequence). This CDR3 has 12 residues. This chain's CDR3 is CASSLSETPLHF. CDR3 sequence (DNA): TGTGCCAGCAGCTTGAGTGAGACACCCCTCCACTTT.

V and J are TRBV29-1 and TRBJ2-3, with 16 bases lining up with TRBD2. V lost 5 bases, J lost 2 bases, and 4 bases stayed unmatched. This CDR3 comprises 16 residues. Germline V lookup: CDR1 SQVTM, CDR2 ANQGSEA. CDR3 loop: CSVLGLAGGPTDTQYF. The CDR3 DNA reads as TGCAGCGTTTTGGGACTAGCGGGGGGGCCCACAGATACGCAGTATTTT.

This chain uses TRBV11-2 with TRBJ2-1; 9 bases align to TRBD1. The CDR3 is 14 residues long. V lost 7 bases and J lost 2; bases outside the gene matches: 3. Per germline, CDR1 SGHAT and CDR2 FQNNGV. The CDR3 bases are TGTGCCAGCACCCGGGACAGGGCCTACAATGAGCAGTTCTTC. This codes for CASTRDRAYNEQFF.

In regard to this clone: Other nucleotide sequences from this sample produce the same CDR3. The chain has TRBV9 and TRBJ1-1; 7 nucleotides match TRBD1. The V segment lost 5 bases and the J segment 2 bases; nucleotides outside the gene matches: 9. Germline loops: CDR1 SGDLS, CDR2 YYNGEE. This CDR3 contains 15 residues. As DNA, the CDR3 is TGTGCCAGCAGGGGAGACGGACAGGTTAACACTGAAGCTTTCTTT. Translation: CASRGDGQVNTEAFF.

This clone was seen a handful of times. The chain is built from TRBV5-8 and TRBJ2-7, with D hard to call. In germline, CDR1 is SGHTS, CDR2 YDEGEE. This CDR3 comprises 12 residues. The V gene lost 4 bases and the J gene lost 4 bases, with 9 bases spanning the gap. The CDR3 protein is CASSEVGYEQYF. The CDR3, as DNA: TGTGCCAGCAGCGAAGTTGGGTACGAGCAGTACTTC.

This clone was counted a few times. The rearrangement uses TRBV5-8 and TRBJ1-3, with D possibly matching TRBD1 (5 bases). Looked up from germline, CDR1 is SGHTS and CDR2 is YDEGEE. This CDR3 has 15 residues. V dropped 5 bases and J dropped 2 bases, with 14 bases sitting between them. The CDR3 here is CASSSRGETGNTIYF. CDR3 nucleotide sequence: TGTGCCAGCAGTTCGCGAGGGGAGACTGGAAACACCATATATTTT.

A few counts support this clone. The gene calls are TRBV13 and TRBJ2-3; 7 bases align to TRBD1. Germline V lookup: CDR1 PRHDT, CDR2 FYEKMQ (reference sequence). This CDR3 contains 17 residues. Trimming cost V 0 bases and J 0 bases; bases outside gene matches: 6. This CDR3 is CASSLGTGFSSTDTQYF. The CDR3 DNA is TGTGCCAGCAGCTTAGGGACAGGGTTTTCTAGCACAGATACGCAGTATTTT.

The genes are TRBV5-4 and TRBJ1-4; D not certain. V was pared by 7 bases and J by 8 bases, with 12 bases between. The length of the CDR3 is 12 residues. Germline V gene lookup returns CDR1 SGHNT and CDR2 YYREEE (reference sequence). This CDR3 reads CASGLYGEKLFF. Here the CDR3 DNA reads TGTGCCAGCGGCCTTTATGGCGAAAAACTGTTTTTT.

The genes are TRBV10-1 and TRBJ2-2; TRBD1 matches at 9 bases. CDR1 is WNHNN, CDR2 SYGVQD, per germline (reference sequence). The length of the CDR3 is 13 residues. The ends lost 6 bases at V and 7 bases at J; junction bases unmatched: 3. CDR3 loop: CASRGQGYGELFF. CDR3 DNA sequence: TGCGCCAGCAGGGGACAGGGTTACGGGGAGCTGTTTTTT.

This chain connects TRBV7-9 to TRBJ2-7, with no clear D. CDR1 is SEHNR and CDR2 is FQNEAQ in the germline V gene (reference sequence). This CDR3 has 14 amino acids. Trimming shortened V by 5 bases and J by 6 bases, and 17 bases separated the two germline ends. The CDR3 DNA is TGTGCCAGCAGCCCAGGCGGCAGTTTAAGCGAGCAGTACTTC. Encoded protein: CASSPGGSLSEQYF.

J is TRBJ1-2 and V is TRBV27; D not resolved. Germline V lookup: CDR1 MNHEY, CDR2 SMNVEV (reference sequence). The V gene lost 7 bases and the J gene lost 4 bases, with 19 bases spanning the gap. The CDR3 has 15 residues. The CDR3, as DNA: TGTGCCAGCAAACGAATTTACGTGGGATTCTATGGCTACACCTTC. This encodes CASKRIYVGFYGYTF.